The present TCR beta chain was sequenced within a study of shared clonotypes between healthy human individuals. Every donor was a Caucasian adult from Nashville, Tennessee. Germline CDR1 is MDHEN and CDR2 is SYDVKM. There are 15 residues in the CDR3. V was trimmed by 3 bases and J by 3 bases, leaving 14 bases between them. Whole-study findings and limits: In general, naive subsets displayed greater estimated richness than memory subsets did. The researchers took only blood, and tissue repertoires probably look different.

Only in-frame clones appear in the TCRdb table, and some are missing; sequencing was by immunoSEQ multiplex PCR. The sample lists millions of clones; 93% were seen once. Comment on this clone: Antigen specificity is unknown.

The clonotype comes from a man younger than 35 in good health. Some clones in this sample may be carry-over from other donors' samples. Material for sequencing was naive CD4+ T cells from PBMCs. The subset was: CD45RA+ positively selected. V gene TRBV28 combines with J gene TRBJ1-2, with D maybe TRBD1 (6 bases). CDR3 nucleotides: TGTGCCAGCAGTTTCACAGGGTGGGGAGACTATGGCTACACCTTC. This codes for CASSFTGWGDYGYTF.